The TCR beta chain under discussion was sequenced for a study of TIL therapy for anti-PD-1-resistant metastatic lung cancer. Study-level background: Median tumor PD-L1 proportion score was roughly 5.8%. Median tumor mutation burden was 1.5 mutations per megabase.

Stated time point: pre-treatment sample, taken before nivolumab and TIL therapy. Patients were adults with stage 4 NSCLC. Concerning this clone: Its specificity is unknown.

The immunoSEQ assay was v3. The table came from immunoSEQ multiplex PCR; TCRdb's copy has only in-frame clones and leaves some out. Of about 50,000 clones in the sample, 86% were seen once. Regarding the study as a whole: Treatment-naive, never-smoker and oncogene-addicted patients were overrepresented in this highly selected cohort.

V was trimmed by 6 bases and J by 3 bases, leaving 18 bases between them. This CDR3 spans 16 amino acids. Germline lookup yields CDR1 SGHDT and CDR2 YYEEEE. The specimen comprised blood, sampled at baseline. The V and J genes are TRBV5-6 and TRBJ2-2, with unresolved D. This TCR came from a person between 25 and 80 years old with non-small cell lung cancer. CDR3 protein: CASTTDGLLYTGELFF. The CDR3 DNA is TGTGCCAGCACCACGGACGGTCTTCTATACACCGGGGAGCTGTTTTTT.